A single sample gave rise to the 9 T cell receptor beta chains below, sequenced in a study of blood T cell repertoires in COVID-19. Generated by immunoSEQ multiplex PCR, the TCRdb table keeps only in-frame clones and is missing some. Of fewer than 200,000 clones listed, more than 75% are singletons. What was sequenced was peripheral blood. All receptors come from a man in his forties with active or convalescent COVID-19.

CDR3 sequence: CASSSADRVVETQYF. Here the CDR3 DNA reads TGTGCCAGCAGCTCGGCGGACAGGGTCGTAGAGACCCAGTACTTC. V gene TRBV11-1 combines with J gene TRBJ2-5, with 8 nucleotides matching TRBD1. The CDR3 totals 15 residues. The V segment lost 4 bases and the J segment 4 bases; nucleotides outside the gene matches: 8. CDR1 is SGHAT, CDR2 FQDESV, per germline (reference sequence).

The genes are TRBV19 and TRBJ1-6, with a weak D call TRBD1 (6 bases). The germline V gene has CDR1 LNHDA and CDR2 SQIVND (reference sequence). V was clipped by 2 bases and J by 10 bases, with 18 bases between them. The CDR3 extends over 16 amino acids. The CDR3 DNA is TGTGCCAGTAGTATAATTCATTGGACAGCGGAATCACCCCTCCACTTT. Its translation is CASSIIHWTAESPLHF.

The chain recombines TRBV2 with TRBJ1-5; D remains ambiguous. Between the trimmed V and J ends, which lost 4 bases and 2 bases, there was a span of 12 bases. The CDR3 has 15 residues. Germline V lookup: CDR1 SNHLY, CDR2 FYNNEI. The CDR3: CASSASGSGNQPQHF. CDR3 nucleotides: TGTGCCAGCAGTGCTTCGGGGTCCGGCAATCAGCCCCAGCATTTT.

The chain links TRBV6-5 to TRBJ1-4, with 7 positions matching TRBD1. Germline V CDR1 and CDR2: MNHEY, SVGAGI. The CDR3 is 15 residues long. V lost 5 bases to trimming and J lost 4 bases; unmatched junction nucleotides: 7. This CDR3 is CASSLTGALNEKLFF. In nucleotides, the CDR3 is TGTGCCAGCAGTCTCACAGGGGCCCTTAATGAAAAACTGTTTTTT.

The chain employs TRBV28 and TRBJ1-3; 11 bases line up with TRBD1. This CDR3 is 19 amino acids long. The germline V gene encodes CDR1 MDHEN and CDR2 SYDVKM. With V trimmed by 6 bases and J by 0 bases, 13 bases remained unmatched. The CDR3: CASSLPFGQGAGSGNTIYF. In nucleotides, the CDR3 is TGTGCCAGCAGCTTGCCTTTTGGACAGGGGGCCGGCTCTGGAAACACCATATATTTT.

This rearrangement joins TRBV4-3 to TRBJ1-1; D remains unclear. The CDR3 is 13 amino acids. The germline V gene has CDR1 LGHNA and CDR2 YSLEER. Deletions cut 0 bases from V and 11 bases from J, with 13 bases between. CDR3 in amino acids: CASSQDPLGGAFF. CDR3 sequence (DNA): TGCGCCAGCAGCCAAGATCCGCTTGGAGGGGCTTTCTTT.

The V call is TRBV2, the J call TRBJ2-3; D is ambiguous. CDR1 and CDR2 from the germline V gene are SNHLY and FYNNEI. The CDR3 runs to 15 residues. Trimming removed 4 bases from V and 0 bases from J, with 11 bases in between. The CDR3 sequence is CASSVLQFSTDTQYF. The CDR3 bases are TGTGCCAGCAGTGTGTTACAGTTTAGCACAGATACGCAGTATTTT.

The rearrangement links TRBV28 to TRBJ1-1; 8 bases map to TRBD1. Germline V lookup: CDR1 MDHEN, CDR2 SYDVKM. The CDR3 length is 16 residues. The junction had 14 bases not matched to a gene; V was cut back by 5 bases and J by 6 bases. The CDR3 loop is CASSVQGALLIAEAFF. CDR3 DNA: TGTGCCAGCAGTGTTCAGGGGGCGCTTTTGATCGCTGAAGCTTTCTTT.

The chain's CDR3 is CSITGVNNEQFF. Here the CDR3 DNA reads TGCAGCATAACAGGGGTTAACAATGAGCAGTTCTTC. The chain couples TRBV29-1 to TRBJ2-1, with 7 bases aligning to TRBD1. J lost 5 bases, V lost 8 bases, and 6 bases had no gene match. CDR3 length: 12 amino acids. Germline CDR1 is SQVTM and CDR2 is ANQGSEA.